This T cell receptor (beta chain) was obtained from a study of metastatic and nonmetastatic thyroid tumors (dated by TCRdb to the early 2020s). Some background on the complete study: For patients with malignant and with benign thyroid disease, the researchers compared repertoires between peripheral blood samples and tumor or nodule tissue samples.

This clone was counted ten times or more. The specificity of this receptor is unknown. No base quality values were provided; no much bigger clone lies one nucleotide off. CDR1 and CDR2, per the germline V gene (reference sequence), are LNHDA and SQIVND. V is clipped by 2 bases and J by 5 bases, and the sequence between their germline boundaries is 15 bases long. Including cysteine and phenylalanine, the CDR3 has 15 amino acids. Only the CDR3 part of the read is kept: 45 bases, read in frame from the first base. The method behind the library was PCR. Instrument used: Illumina HiSeq 4000. The TCR beta-chain CDR3 region of each patient was profiled by high-throughput sequencing. For the original study's pipeline: Drawing on CDR3 differences between clinicopathological groups, the researchers built a classifier meant to tell apart patients with distant-metastatic papillary thyroid cancer. The Shannon index was used to measure repertoire diversity, and the Morisita-Horn index was used to measure how similar tumor and blood repertoires were. TCRdb redid the processing of the public reads, applying fastp at Q25 and MiXCR, and retained in-frame beta chains. The V and J calls reflect TCRdb's pipeline rather than the authors' work. The sample table contains 40,000 or so clones; only one count was recorded for less than 20% of them. About a tenth of the sample belongs to the ten largest clones.

No patient had received any treatment before thyroid surgery. Patient clinical samples collected from about 2011 to 2018 were retrospectively analysed using T-cell receptor beta sequencing. Overall study outcomes, separate from this receptor: TCR beta diversity was reported as significantly higher in malignant tumors than in benign nodules, in both blood and tumor samples.

Sample: tumor tissue. The rearranged segments are TRBV19 and TRBJ1-1; the D segment cannot be called with confidence. The sequence was collected from a female donor with papillary thyroid cancer or a benign thyroid nodule (not recorded which). Some clones in this sample may be carry-over from other donors' samples. The sequenced DNA is TGTGCCAGTAGTATATCGGGAGGAGCGGGGACTGAAGCTTTCTTT. It translates to CASSISGGAGTEAFF.